One and the same sample provided the 17 T cell receptor beta chains below, sequenced in a study of cytomegalovirus exposure and HLA in healthy donors. In the PCR, 60 Vbeta and 13 Jbeta primers were used. The data were produced by immunoSEQ multiplex PCR, yet TCRdb's version contains in-frame clones alone and is incomplete. This sample carries roughly 100,000 clones, around 79% of them seen once, and the ten largest clones take roughly 3.7%. Material: PBMCs. Receptors were obtained from a man aged 60 to 69 in good health and CMV-seronegative.

The chain carries TRBV4-1 and TRBJ2-3, with TRBD2 matching 8 bases. Germline assignment: CDR1 MGHRA and CDR2 YSYEKL. There are 17 residues in the CDR3. J was trimmed by 5 bases and V by 2 bases; bases with no gene match: 12. As DNA, the CDR3 is TGCGCCAGCAGCCAACCATCCATGGGACTAGTTTTAGATACGCAGTATTTT. It encodes CASSQPSMGLVLDTQYF.

The chain combines TRBV6-4 with TRBJ2-2, with D possibly matching TRBD2 (7 bases). Germline CDR1 reads MRHNA; CDR2 reads SNTAGT. V was trimmed by 0 bases and J by 6 bases, leaving 17 bases between them. This CDR3 is built from 17 residues. DNA of the CDR3: TGTGCCAGCAGTGACTCTTCGGAGGCGGGGGCCCCCGGGGAGCTGTTTTTT. This codes for CASSDSSEAGAPGELFF.

This sequence joins TRBV2 and TRBJ1-5, with a weak D call TRBD1 (6 bases). With 2 bases removed from V and 4 bases from J, the gap between germline ends came to 9 bases. The CDR3 contains 14 residues. Germline V gene data show CDR1 as SNHLY and CDR2 as FYNNEI. The CDR3 loop is CASSERTENQPQHF. The CDR3 coding sequence is TGTGCCAGCAGTGAAAGGACAGAGAATCAGCCCCAGCATTTT. Full variable domain (remainder filled in from reference TRBV2 and TRBJ1-5): EPEVTQTPSHQVTQMGQEVILRCVPISNHLYFYWYRQILGQKVEFLVSFYNNEISEKSEIFDDQFSVERPDGSNFTLKIRSTKLEDSAMYFCASSERTENQPQHFGDGTRLSIL.

This clone has only a few counts. The chain uses TRBV5-1 and TRBJ2-1, with 11 bases matching TRBD1. CDR3 length: 14 residues. V was pared by 3 bases and J by 9 bases, with 5 bases of the junction left unmatched. Per the germline V gene, CDR1 is SGHRS and CDR2 is YFSETQ. Here the CDR3 reads CASSSGQGAGEQFF. The CDR3 nucleotides are TGCGCCAGCAGCTCTGGACAGGGGGCGGGTGAGCAGTTCTTC.

The chain employs TRBV27 and TRBJ2-5; D might be TRBD1 (5 bases). CDR3 length equals 19 residues. The V gene lost 3 bases and the J gene lost 5 bases, with 28 bases spanning the gap. In germline, CDR1 is MNHEY, CDR2 SMNVEV (reference sequence). CDR3 sequence reads: CASSFPPVVNEDKGETQYF. The CDR3 DNA follows: TGTGCCAGCAGTTTCCCCCCGGTGGTTAATGAGGACAAGGGGGAGACCCAGTACTTC.

V gene TRBV4-2 combines with J gene TRBJ2-4; weak D call: TRBD2 (7 bases). The CDR3 sequence is 16 residues long. The germline V and J ends were trimmed by 0 bases and 1 base, with 10 bases remaining between them. Germline V CDR1 and CDR2: LGHNA, YNFKEQ. The CDR3 nucleotides read TGTGCCAGCAGCCAAGATCGGGGGGCGGCCAAAAACATTCAGTACTTC. This gives the protein CASSQDRGAAKNIQYF.

The rearrangement joins TRBV27 to TRBJ2-7; the match to TRBD2 covers 7 bases. Germline assignment: CDR1 MNHEY and CDR2 SMNVEV (reference sequence). The length of the CDR3 is 16 residues. V gave up 7 bases and J gave up 3 bases; unmatched junction bases: 15. CDR3 nucleotides: TGTGCCAGCAATCTCTCGGGGGGTGACATCCGCTACGAGCAGTACGTC. This encodes CASNLSGGDIRYEQYV.

V is TRBV14 and J is TRBJ2-2, with TRBD2 identical over 7 bases. CDR1 SGHDN and CDR2 FVKESK come from the germline V gene. There are 16 residues in the CDR3. J gave up 1 base and V 6 bases, and 8 bases lay outside the gene matches. Written as DNA, the CDR3 is TGTGCCAGCAGTTCGACGGGCGGGAGGAACACCGGGGAGCTGTTTTTT. Residues: CASSSTGGRNTGELFF.

V gene TRBV5-1 combines with J gene TRBJ1-2, with unresolved D. Trimming removed 2 bases at V and 4 bases at J, with 9 bases between. Germline V gene sequence: CDR1 SGHRS, CDR2 YFSETQ. The CDR3 covers 13 residues. This chain's CDR3 is CASSFSQLYGYTF. In DNA, the CDR3 is TGCGCCAGCAGCTTTTCACAGCTCTATGGCTACACCTTC.

The chain joins TRBV7-2 to TRBJ2-1; a possible D gene is TRBD1 (6 bases). The germline gives CDR1 SGHTA, CDR2 FQGNSA. The CDR3 totals 15 residues. V lost 5 bases to trimming and J lost 6 bases, with 17 bases between them. CDR3 loop: CASSNTGQPLNEQFF. In DNA form, the CDR3 reads TGTGCCAGCAGCAACACAGGACAGCCCCTCAATGAGCAGTTCTTC.

The chain is built from TRBV11-2 and TRBJ1-2, with unresolved D. The CDR3 has 12 residues. V lost 3 bases, J lost 8 bases, and 10 bases lay in between. The germline gives CDR1 SGHAT, CDR2 FQNNGV. CDR3 in amino acids: CASSLYEGGYTF. Here the CDR3 DNA reads TGTGCCAGCAGCTTGTACGAGGGAGGCTACACCTTC.

The gene calls are TRBV6-1 and TRBJ1-2; 7 nucleotides match TRBD1. The CDR3 is 14 amino acids. Trimming cost V 7 bases and J 4 bases; bases outside gene matches: 9. Looked up from germline, CDR1 is MNHNS and CDR2 is SASEGT. Here the CDR3 DNA reads TGTGCCAGCAAGGGGACAGCGAACCTCTATGGCTACACCTTC. It yields the protein CASKGTANLYGYTF.

The J gene is TRBJ2-3, the V gene TRBV7-8; 11 positions match TRBD2. Germline lookup yields CDR1 SGHVS and CDR2 FQNEAQ. Germline trimming cut 8 bases from V and 7 bases from J; bases unmatched to any gene: 11. The CDR3 sequence is 15 residues long. CDR3 residues: CASGGAGTSGNTQYF. The CDR3 nucleotides read TGTGCCAGCGGGGGGGCCGGGACTAGCGGAAATACGCAGTATTTT.

The V gene is TRBV15, the J gene TRBJ1-1; D remains ambiguous. Germline values: CDR1 LNHNV, CDR2 YYDKDF (reference sequence). This CDR3 is 15 amino acids long. The V gene lost 3 bases and the J gene lost 11 bases, with 22 bases spanning the gap. The CDR3 sequence: CATSRDGLVKPSAFF. The CDR3 DNA reads as TGTGCCACCAGCAGGGACGGACTGGTGAAGCCAAGCGCTTTCTTT.

This clone was found once. This chain uses TRBV7-9 with TRBJ2-3; D remains ambiguous. Trimming removed 0 bases from V and 6 bases from J, with 16 bases in between. This CDR3 region has 16 residues. Germline CDR1 is SEHNR and CDR2 is FQNEAQ (reference sequence). DNA for the CDR3: TGTGCCAGCAGCTTAGCGCTAGGCCCCATTGCTGATACGCAGTATTTT. Its protein is CASSLALGPIADTQYF.

J is TRBJ1-5 and V is TRBV27; D remains ambiguous. V lost 3 bases, J lost 0 bases, and 6 bases lay in between. Germline CDR1 and CDR2: MNHEY and SMNVEV (reference sequence). The CDR3 extends over 14 amino acids. The CDR3 DNA sequence: TGTGCCAGCAGTTTTGTCTATAGCAATCAGCCCCAGCATTTT. This codes for CASSFVYSNQPQHF.

V is TRBV7-6 and J is TRBJ2-5; D is possibly TRBD2 (6 bases). Trimming stripped 5 bases from V and 2 bases from J, with 18 bases between. CDR1 and CDR2 from the germline V gene are SGHVS and FNYEAQ. CDR3 length: 16 amino acids. CDR3 sequence reads: CASSLGPGVGQETQYF. CDR3 sequence (DNA): TGTGCCAGCAGCCTAGGGCCGGGGGTCGGGCAAGAGACCCAGTACTTC.